This T cell receptor (beta chain) was retrieved from a study of blood T cell repertoires in COVID-19. Of note for this clone: Other DNA sequences in this specimen translate into the identical CDR3.

Germline V CDR1 and CDR2: MDHEN, SYDVKM. This CDR3 spans 15 amino acids. The V end was cut by 4 bases, the J end by 4 bases, with 13 bases between. TCRdb keeps only in-frame clones here, not all; method: immunoSEQ multiplex PCR. The profile shows roughly 320,000 clones, roughly 89% of them singletons. J is TRBJ2-2 and V is TRBV28; D possibly corresponds to TRBD2 (6 bases). Sample: peripheral blood. This clonotype originated in a woman aged 30 to 39 with COVID-19, enrolled during active disease. CDR3 sequence (DNA): TGTGCCAGCAGTTCAACGGGGGTGGGCACCGGGGAGCTGTTTTTT. This sequence encodes CASSSTGVGTGELFF.